Described below is a single TCR beta chain sequence and its context. Its antigen is unidentified. The data are from a study of identical twins. Whole-study results and caveats: Fewer insertions marked abundant cord blood beta clonotypes; young adult naive trended weakly, memory not at all. Out-of-frame TCR alpha sharing observed in monozygotic twins exceeded model estimates.

CDR3 length: 17 amino acids. V was pared by 11 bases and J by 7 bases, with 21 bases of the junction left unmatched. The authors used template switching to add a universal primer site and gave cDNA unique molecular identifiers. TCRdb ran MiXCR on the 5' RACE reads and lists one entry per CDR3 protein. The table has about 250,000 distinct CDR3 sequences, about 7.5% seen once. These data were also reused for a study on yellow fever vaccine responses in identical twins.

The specimen was CD8+ T cells sorted from blood. This TCR was sampled from a woman under 30 in good health. The chain uses TRBV12-3 or TRBV12-4 and TRBJ1-4; 8 positions agree with TRBD1. The CDR3 spells CAFCTGQGTLGVEKLFF. DNA for the CDR3: TGTGCCTTCTGCACCGGACAGGGAACTTTGGGGGTTGAAAAACTGTTTTTT.